Given below is one T cell receptor (beta chain) in context. Its antigen remains undetermined. No base quality values were provided; no much bigger clone lies one nucleotide off. Blood samples were collected up to 4 times in the first month after transplant and then at least monthly when available. Libraries were made using the immunoSEQ multiplex PCR assay. For most patients, high-throughput TCR-beta CDR3 sequencing of genomic DNA was performed by Adaptive Biotechnologies. The original methods were these. TCR sequencing data for around 19 patients were retrieved from Adaptive's ImmunoSEQ software; three other patients were processed with MiXCR and VDJtools. CDR3 nucleotide sequences shared by donor and recipient were removed because the origin of these sequences could not be assigned. To count as alloreactive, a clone needed at least 2-fold expansion over unstimulated cells and a minimum CFSE-low frequency of 0.002% (template counts) or 0.001% (read counts). Clones were considered mappable if detected in sequenced pre-transplant spleen, lymph node, or MLR CFSE-low populations of the donor or recipient. Cumulative frequency of alloreactive clones was calculated as a percentage of all sequences weighted by copy number. TCRdb provides this immuneACCESS table in a form limited to in-frame rearrangements. Some clones are lacking; in checked studies, under half of them reflect an unresolved V gene, and why the rest are absent is not known. The V and J calls and the clone size are those of that table, but D and trimming were determined from the DNA. The sample table lists about 25,000 clones, approximately 95% of them with a count of one. Jointly, the top ten make up around 0.53% of the sample.

The data originate from a study of graft-versus-host responses after intestinal transplantation (dated by TCRdb to the early 2020s). Turning to the overall study: The transplants that recipients got were multivisceral, liver-intestinal, or isolated intestinal. Every recipient was given anti-thymocyte globulin induction, followed by roughly 3 years of maintenance tacrolimus and steroids. After intestinal transplantation, graft-versus-host and host-versus-graft alloreactive T cell clones were followed in the graft, circulation and bone marrow using bulk TCR-beta CDR3 sequencing. To identify alloreactive clones, pre-transplant mixed lymphocyte reaction products were sequenced and then compared with unstimulated pre-transplant donor and recipient T cells. The cohort enrolled 20 to 30 intestinal transplant recipients, one of whom was a retransplant, and a few patients without pretransplant specimens were excluded. Donor T cell macrochimerism was defined as a peak of at least 4% donor T cells among recipient peripheral blood mononuclear cells. Rather than being sequenced by the commercial service, samples from three later patients were sequenced in-house on an Illumina MiSeq and processed with MiXCR. Here is what the overall study found, with its caveats: Patients with donor T cell macrochimerism had high GvH to HvG T cell clonal ratios in their allografts. GvH clones were detected in recipient bone marrow, and some of these GvH clones were observed earlier in ileal mucosa or blood, consistent with an intestinal mucosal origin. The conclusions were limited by the relatively low number and heterogeneity of the intestinal transplant patients. Early after transplant, declines in HvG clones were associated with peak levels of circulating GvH clones.

The V end loses 1 base and the J end loses 5 bases, and a stretch of 9 bases separates them. The CDR3 goes from the cysteine to the phenylalanine over 14 residues. The sequence is cut down to CDR3 DNA, 42 bases in frame from base 1. CDR1 and CDR2, looked up from the germline V gene (reference sequence), are MNHEY and SMNVEV. The V and J genes are TRBV27 and TRBJ1-5; perhaps TRBD1 is the D gene, with 5 bases matching. The receptor was derived from a human patient who received an intestinal transplant, so some T cells may come from the graft donor. The specimen comprised PBMCs, sampled 18 days after transplant. The CDR3 is CASSLYRTDQPQHF. The bases read TGTGCCAGCAGTTTATACAGGACGGATCAGCCCCAGCATTTT.